Ten or more counts support the clone carrying this T cell receptor beta chain. Antigen specificity is unknown. The germline gives CDR1 MDHEN, CDR2 SYDVKM. V was shortened by 3 bases and J by 5 bases, with 8 bases between the two germline ends. The length of the CDR3 is 13 residues. The sample originates from a study of T cells in Graves' hyperthyroidism and ophthalmopathy. At the level of the study: The blood sample was taken at first diagnosis, before treatment began. Study conclusions and caveats: Most clonotypes expanded in the thyroid (above 0.001) were also present in blood.

The cohort's ophthalmopathy patients, a group with duration under 3 months, had a Clinical Activity Score of at least 3 and a NOSPECS grade of at least 4. RNA transcripts yielded amplified TCR beta CDR3 regions. First-round RT-PCR with HTBI primers amplified the TCR CDR3 region. TCRdb redid the calling of the multiplex PCR reads with MiXCR, one entry per CDR3 protein. The table has roughly 550,000 distinct CDR3 sequences, roughly 16% seen once. The receptor was derived from a woman aged 25 to 45 with Graves' ophthalmopathy. Specimen: blood. The rearrangement joins TRBV28 to TRBJ2-1; D ambiguous. CDR3 residues: CASSFQPHNEQFF. Written as DNA, the CDR3 is TGTGCCAGCAGTTTCCAACCCCACAATGAGCAGTTCTTC.